Presented here are 6 T cell receptor beta chains from one specimen sequenced in a study of T cell repertoires in cytomegalovirus infection. No antigen has been identified for these receptors. TCRdb re-called the reads through MiXCR, storing one row per CDR3 protein. The data show tens of thousands of distinct CDR3 sequences, more than 15% seen once. The sample in question was CD8+ T cells from cultured PBMCs, obtained from culture after CMV antigen stimulation. All receptors derive from a human donor in good health (CMV status not recorded). Some clones in this sample may be carry-over from other donors' samples.

In its sample, this clonotype ranks as medium-sized (0.01 to 0.1%). The chain joins TRBV5-6 to TRBJ2-7, with TRBD2 matching over 7 bases. V lost 4 bases to trimming and J lost 2 bases; unmatched junction nucleotides: 6. This CDR3 region has 14 residues. The germline V gene has CDR1 SGHDT and CDR2 YYEEEE. CDR3 sequence reads: CASSGGAGPYEQYF. The DNA for the CDR3 is TGTGCCAGCAGCGGGGGAGCGGGACCCTACGAGCAGTACTTC.

V and J are TRBV7-9 and TRBJ1-4; 7 bases are a match to TRBD1. This CDR3 comprises 13 residues. From germline, CDR1 is SEHNR and CDR2 FQNEAQ (reference sequence). V dropped 6 bases and J dropped 9; count of bases not matched to a gene: 7. The DNA of the CDR3 is TGTGCCAGCAGGGGACAGAGCAAGCAAAAACTGTTTTTT. Translating gives CASRGQSKQKLFF. Complete variable domain (other parts from reference TRBV7-9 and TRBJ1-4): DTGVSQNPRHKITKRGQNVTFRCDPISEHNRLYWYRQTLGQGPEFLTYFQNEAQLEKSRLLSDRFSAERPKGSFSTLEIQRTEQGDSAMYLCASRGQSKQKLFFGSGTQLSVL.

The V and J genes are TRBV7-9 and TRBJ2-1; D is possibly TRBD2 (6 bases). CDR1 is SEHNR and CDR2 is FQNEAQ in the germline V gene (reference sequence). Trimming removed 10 bases at V and 0 bases at J, with 16 bases between. There are 15 residues in the CDR3. CDR3 residues: CATAKDGSSYNEQFF. In DNA form, the CDR3 reads TGTGCCACCGCCAAGGACGGGAGCTCCTACAATGAGCAGTTCTTC.

The rearrangement uses TRBV12-3 or TRBV12-4 and TRBJ1-1; 7 nucleotides line up with TRBD1. Unmatched junction bases numbered 7, after V lost 6 bases and J lost 3 bases. The CDR3 is made up of 14 amino acids. CDR3 nucleotide sequence: TGTGCCAGCAGAGGGGGCAGCCAAGACACTGAAGCTTTCTTT. As protein: CASRGGSQDTEAFF.

The rearrangement uses TRBV4-1 and TRBJ1-4, with a possible D match to TRBD1 (6 bases). The length of the CDR3 is 15 residues. Deletions cut 0 bases from V and 8 bases from J, with 13 bases between. Per germline, CDR1 MGHRA and CDR2 YSYEKL. The DNA of the CDR3 is TGCGCCAGCAGCCAAGATGGACAGTACGGCGAAAAACTGTTTTTT. Protein product: CASSQDGQYGEKLFF.

This clonotype showed up just a few times. This chain joins TRBV7-9 and TRBJ2-5; 10 bases map to TRBD2. Germline V gene sequence: CDR1 SEHNR, CDR2 FQNEAQ (reference sequence). V dropped 4 bases and J dropped 1; count of bases not matched to a gene: 12. The CDR3 runs 18 residues. CDR3 protein: CASSSDLLAGVFQETQYF. The CDR3 coding sequence is TGTGCCAGCAGCTCGGATTTGCTAGCGGGGGTATTCCAAGAGACCCAGTACTTC.